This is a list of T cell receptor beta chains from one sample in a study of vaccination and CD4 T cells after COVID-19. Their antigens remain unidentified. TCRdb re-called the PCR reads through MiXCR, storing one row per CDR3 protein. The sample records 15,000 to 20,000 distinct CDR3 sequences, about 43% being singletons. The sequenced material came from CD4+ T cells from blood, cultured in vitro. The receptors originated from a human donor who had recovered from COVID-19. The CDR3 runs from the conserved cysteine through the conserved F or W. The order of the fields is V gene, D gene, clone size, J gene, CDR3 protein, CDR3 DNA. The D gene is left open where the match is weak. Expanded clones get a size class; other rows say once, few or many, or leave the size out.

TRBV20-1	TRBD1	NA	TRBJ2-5	CSARDRGPVETQYF	TGCAGTGCTCGGGACAGGGGGCCGGTGGAGACCCAGTACTTC
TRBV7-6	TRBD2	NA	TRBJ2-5	CASAGGNTDQETQYF	TGTGCCTCGGCGGGGGGGAACACTGACCAAGAGACCCAGTACTTC
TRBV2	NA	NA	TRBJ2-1	CASSEGLATYNEQFF	TGTGCCAGCAGTGAAGGGCTAGCTACCTACAATGAGCAGTTCTTC
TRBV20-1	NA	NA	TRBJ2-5	CSAWTNPEETQYF	TGCAGTGCTTGGACTAACCCAGAAGAGACCCAGTACTTC
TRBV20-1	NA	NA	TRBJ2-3	CSARGTDTQYF	TGCAGTGCCCGGGGCACAGATACGCAGTATTTT
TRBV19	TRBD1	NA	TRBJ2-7	CASNPGGGSYEQYF	TGTGCCAGTAATCCAGGGGGTGGGAGCTACGAGCAGTACTTC
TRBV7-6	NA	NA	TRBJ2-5	CASSFTVAEETQYF	TGTGCCAGCAGCTTCACGGTAGCGGAAGAGACCCAGTACTTC
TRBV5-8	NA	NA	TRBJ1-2	CASSFRQPNYGYTF	TGTGCCAGCAGCTTTCGTCAGCCGAACTATGGCTACACCTTC
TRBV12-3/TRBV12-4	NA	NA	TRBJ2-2	CASSNHAPNTGELFF	TGTGCCAGCAGCAACCACGCCCCGAACACCGGGGAGCTGTTTTTT
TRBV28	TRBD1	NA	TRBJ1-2	CASSFMVRTGLNGYTF	TGTGCCAGCAGTTTTATGGTTAGGACAGGGCTGAATGGCTACACCTTC
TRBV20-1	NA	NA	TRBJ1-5	CSASRGGGWDNQPQHF	TGCAGTGCTAGTAGGGGTGGGGGTTGGGACAATCAGCCCCAGCATTTT
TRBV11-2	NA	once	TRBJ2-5	CASSLMGQETQYF	TGTGCCAGCAGCCTCATGGGTCAAGAGACCCAGTACTTC
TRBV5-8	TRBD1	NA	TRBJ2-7	CASSLVTGTGGEEQYF	TGTGCCAGCAGCTTGGTCACCGGGACAGGGGGCGAAGAGCAGTACTTC
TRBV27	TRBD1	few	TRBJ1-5	CASSIDRGNQPQHF	TGTGCCAGCAGCATTGACAGGGGGAATCAGCCCCAGCATTTT
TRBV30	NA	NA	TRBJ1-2	CAWSVPIRVWDGYTF	TGTGCCTGGAGTGTACCTATAAGGGTTTGGGATGGCTACACCTTC
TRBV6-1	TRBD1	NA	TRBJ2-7	CASSEEGTGSYEQYF	TGTGCCAGCAGTGAAGAGGGGACAGGCTCCTACGAGCAGTACTTC
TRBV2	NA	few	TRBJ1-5	CASSRQGNSNQPQHF	TGTGCCAGCAGTCGTCAGGGGAATAGCAATCAGCCCCAGCATTTT
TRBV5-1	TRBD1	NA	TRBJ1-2	CASSPGDTGDGYTF	TGCGCCAGCAGCCCGGGGGACACAGGGGATGGCTACACCTTC
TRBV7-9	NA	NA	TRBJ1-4	CASSLGGIDEKLFF	TGTGCCAGCAGCTTAGGGGGGATTGATGAAAAACTGTTTTTT
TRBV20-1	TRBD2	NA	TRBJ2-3	CSASSGLTDTQYF	TGCAGTGCTTCTAGCGGACTCACAGATACGCAGTATTTT
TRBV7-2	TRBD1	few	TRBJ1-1	CASSYNNRGGTEAFF	TGTGCCAGCAGTTATAACAACAGGGGTGGCACTGAAGCTTTCTTT
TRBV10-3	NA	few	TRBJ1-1	CAISDDRANTEAFF	TGTGCCATCAGTGACGACAGAGCGAACACTGAAGCTTTCTTT
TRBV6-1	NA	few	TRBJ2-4	CASSDVDLLAKNIQYF	TGTGCCAGCAGTGACGTGGATTTATTAGCCAAGAACATTCAGTACTTC
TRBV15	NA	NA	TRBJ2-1	CATSRVYSNEQFF	TGTGCCACCAGCAGAGTTTACAGCAATGAGCAGTTCTTC
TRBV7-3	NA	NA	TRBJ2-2	CASSLQGGSAGELFF	TGTGCCAGCAGCTTACAGGGTGGTAGTGCCGGGGAGCTGTTTTTT
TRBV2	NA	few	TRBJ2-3	CASLKITDTQYF	TGTGCCAGCCTAAAAATAACAGATACGCAGTATTTT
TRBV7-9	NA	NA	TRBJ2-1	CASSLVDPRWPFF	TGTGCCAGCAGCTTAGTCGACCCCCGGTGGCCGTTCTTC
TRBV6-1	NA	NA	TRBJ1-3	CASSRGTESGNTIYF	TGTGCCAGCAGCCGAGGGACCGAGTCTGGAAACACCATATATTTT
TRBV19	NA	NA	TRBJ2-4	CATQDRVGLTYF	TGTGCCACCCAGGATCGAGTAGGGCTAACGTACTTC
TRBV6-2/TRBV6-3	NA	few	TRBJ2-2	CASSRAEHPTGELFF	TGTGCCAGCAGTCGAGCGGAGCACCCCACCGGGGAGCTGTTTTTT
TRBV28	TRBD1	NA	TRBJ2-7	CASSGRGTGYSYEQYF	TGTGCCAGCAGTGGTCGGGGGACAGGTTACTCCTACGAGCAGTACTTC
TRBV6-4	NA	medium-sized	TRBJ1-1	CASSVETGNKAFF	TGTGCCAGCAGTGTTGAGACAGGCAATAAAGCTTTCTTT
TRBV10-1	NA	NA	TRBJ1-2	CASSKGNGYTF	TGCGCCAGCAGTAAGGGGAATGGCTACACCTTC
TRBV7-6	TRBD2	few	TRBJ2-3	CASSLRLAGGPPDTQYF	TGTGCCAGCAGCTTGAGGTTAGCGGGAGGGCCGCCAGATACGCAGTATTTT
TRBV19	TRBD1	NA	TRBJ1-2	CASSTAGQFYGYTF	TGTGCCAGTAGTACCGCGGGACAGTTCTATGGCTACACCTTC
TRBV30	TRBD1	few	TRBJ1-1	CAWTHGQGTEAFF	TGTGCCTGGACGCACGGACAGGGCACTGAAGCTTTCTTT
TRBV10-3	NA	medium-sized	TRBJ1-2	CAISGTGNKDYGYTF	TGTGCCATCAGTGGTACGGGTAACAAGGACTATGGCTACACCTTC
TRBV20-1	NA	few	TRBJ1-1	CSLIVPGSGTEAFF	TGCAGTCTCATAGTTCCCGGCAGTGGCACTGAAGCTTTCTTT
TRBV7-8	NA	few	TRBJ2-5	CASSPSRVRLQETQYF	TGTGCCAGCAGCCCCAGTCGGGTGCGGCTCCAAGAGACCCAGTACTTC
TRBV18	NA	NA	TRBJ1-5	CASSDQGDNQPQHF	TGTGCCAGCTCCGACCAGGGCGACAATCAGCCCCAGCATTTT
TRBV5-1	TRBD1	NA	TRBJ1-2	CASSRQGWNGYTF	TGCGCCAGCAGCCGACAGGGGTGGAATGGCTACACCTTC
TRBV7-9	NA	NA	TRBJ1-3	CASSHSGGASGNTIYF	TGTGCCAGCAGCCACTCTGGCGGGGCCTCTGGAAACACCATATATTTT
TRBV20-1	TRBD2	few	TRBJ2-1	CSARFTGGPRDEQFF	TGCAGTGCTAGATTTACGGGAGGGCCTAGGGATGAGCAGTTCTTC
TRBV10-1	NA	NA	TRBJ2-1	CASSVTSAANEQFF	TGCGCCAGCAGCGTGACTAGTGCCGCGAATGAGCAGTTCTTC
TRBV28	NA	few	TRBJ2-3	CASSTGSTDTQYF	TGTGCCAGCAGTACTGGGAGCACAGATACGCAGTATTTT